Listed below are T cell receptor beta chains from one sample, sequenced in a study of CD8+ T cells in alopecia areata. Sequenced by immunoSEQ multiplex PCR; TCRdb stores in-frame clones only, minus some. Here the sample spans fewer than 70,000 clones, 40% to 50% being singletons. The sample taken for sequencing was NKG2D-low CD8+ T cells sorted from blood. These receptors came from a human donor with alopecia areata. The CDR3 runs from the conserved cysteine through the conserved F or W. D genes are given only for firm matches. Only part of the rows carry a size: once, few, many, or a class if the clone is expanded.

d_gene | abundance | j_gene | len | v_gene | CDR3aa | CDR3nt
TRBD2 | - | TRBJ2-1 | 14 | TRBV27 | CASSPSGSIDEQFF | TGTGCCAGCAGCCCTAGCGGGAGTATCGATGAGCAGTTCTTC
- | few | TRBJ2-1 | 15 | TRBV7-9 | CASSFTGSPYNEQFF | TGTGCCAGCAGCTTTACGGGAAGCCCCTACAATGAGCAGTTCTTC
- | few | TRBJ1-1 | 11 | TRBV27 | CASSFGRDAFF | TGTGCCAGCAGTTTCGGTAGGGACGCTTTCTTT
- | - | TRBJ1-2 | 14 | TRBV30 | CAWSPEAALYGYTF | TGTGCCTGGAGCCCGGAAGCCGCCTTATATGGCTACACCTTC
- | - | TRBJ2-7 | 16 | TRBV4-2 | CASSQDGVRGDYEQYF | TGTGCCAGCAGCCAAGATGGTGTGCGAGGGGACTACGAGCAGTACTTC
- | - | TRBJ1-2 | 13 | TRBV29-1 | CSVGFSANYGYTF | TGCAGCGTCGGTTTTTCTGCCAACTATGGCTACACCTTC
- | few | TRBJ2-7 | 15 | TRBV7-9 | CASSQGQRGTYEQYF | TGTGCCAGCAGCCAGGGACAGCGGGGTACCTACGAGCAGTACTTC
- | - | TRBJ1-2 | 13 | TRBV12-5 | CASGPDTFYGYTF | TGTGCTAGTGGGCCGGACACCTTCTATGGCTACACCTTC
- | - | TRBJ2-5 | 14 | TRBV11-2 | CASSRSDRQETQYF | TGTGCCAGCAGCCGAAGTGACAGACAAGAGACCCAGTACTTC
- | - | TRBJ2-7 | 11 | TRBV29-1 | CSAEVESEQYF | TGCAGCGCAGAGGTAGAGAGCGAGCAGTACTTC
- | - | TRBJ1-5 | 15 | TRBV4-3 | CASSQDPGGNQPQHF | TGCGCCAGCAGCCAAGATCCAGGCGGTAATCAGCCCCAGCATTTT
TRBD2 | - | TRBJ2-1 | 11 | TRBV30 | CAWSPGTSGFF | TGTGCCTGGAGTCCTGGGACTAGCGGGTTCTTC
- | few | TRBJ2-7 | 12 | TRBV29-1 | CSVAWTIYEQYF | TGCAGCGTTGCCTGGACTATCTACGAGCAGTACTTC
- | once | TRBJ2-2 | 14 | TRBV9 | CASSDRGGSGELFF | TGTGCCAGCAGCGACCGAGGGGGGAGCGGGGAGCTGTTTTTT
- | - | TRBJ2-5 | 13 | TRBV9 | CASSPGSQETQYF | TGTGCCAGCAGCCCCGGGAGCCAAGAGACCCAGTACTTC
TRBD2 | - | TRBJ2-2 | 16 | TRBV5-6 | CASSSIAGTDTGELFF | TGTGCCAGCAGCTCTATAGCGGGAACCGACACCGGGGAGCTGTTTTTT
TRBD1 | - | TRBJ2-5 | 16 | TRBV7-2 | CASRTPDRGSRETQYF | TGTGCCAGCAGAACACCGGACAGGGGCAGTCGGGAGACCCAGTACTTC
- | - | TRBJ1-1 | 15 | TRBV14 | CASSLRQRSNTEAFF | TGTGCCAGCAGCCTACGACAGAGGTCGAATACTGAAGCTTTCTTT
TRBD1 | few | TRBJ2-5 | 14 | TRBV9 | CASSDGTVQETQYF | TGTGCCAGCAGCGACGGGACAGTCCAAGAGACCCAGTACTTC